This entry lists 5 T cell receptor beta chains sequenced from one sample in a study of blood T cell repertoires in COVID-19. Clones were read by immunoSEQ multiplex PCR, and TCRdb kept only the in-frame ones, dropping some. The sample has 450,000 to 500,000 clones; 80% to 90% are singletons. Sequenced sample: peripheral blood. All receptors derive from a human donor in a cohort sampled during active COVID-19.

Here the CDR3 DNA reads TGTGCCAGTACTACCCTTGGGCGGGAGAGCAATCAGCCCCAGCATTTT. Amino acid sequence: CASTTLGRESNQPQHF. This chain links TRBV19 with TRBJ1-5; no definite D call. The CDR3 runs 16 residues. Germline CDR1 and CDR2: LNHDA and SQIVND (reference sequence). V was pared by 7 bases and J by 1 base, with 17 bases between. The full variable domain, rest sourced from reference TRBV19 and TRBJ1-5, is DGGITQSPKYLFRKEGQNVTLSCEQNLNHDAMYWYRQDPGQGLRLIYYSQIVNDFQKGDIAEGYSVSREKKESFPLTVTSAQKNPTAFYLCASTTLGRESNQPQHFGDGTRLSIL.

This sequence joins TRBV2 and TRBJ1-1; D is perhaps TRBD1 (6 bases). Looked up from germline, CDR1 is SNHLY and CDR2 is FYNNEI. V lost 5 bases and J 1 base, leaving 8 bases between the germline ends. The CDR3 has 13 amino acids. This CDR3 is CASSSDRNTEAFF. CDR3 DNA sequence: TGTGCCAGCAGTTCGGACAGGAACACTGAAGCTTTCTTT.

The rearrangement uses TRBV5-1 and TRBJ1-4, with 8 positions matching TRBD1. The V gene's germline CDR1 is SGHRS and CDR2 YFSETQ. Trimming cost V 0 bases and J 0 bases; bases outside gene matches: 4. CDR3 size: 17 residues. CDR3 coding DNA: TGCGCCAGCAGCTTGGAGACAGGGGACCCAACTAATGAAAAACTGTTTTTT. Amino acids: CASSLETGDPTNEKLFF.

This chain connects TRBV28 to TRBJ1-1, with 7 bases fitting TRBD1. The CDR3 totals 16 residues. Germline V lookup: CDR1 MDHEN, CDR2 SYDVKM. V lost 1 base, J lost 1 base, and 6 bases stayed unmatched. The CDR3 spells CASSLSVNRGNTEAFF. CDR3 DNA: TGTGCCAGCAGTTTATCTGTAAACAGGGGGAACACTGAAGCTTTCTTT.

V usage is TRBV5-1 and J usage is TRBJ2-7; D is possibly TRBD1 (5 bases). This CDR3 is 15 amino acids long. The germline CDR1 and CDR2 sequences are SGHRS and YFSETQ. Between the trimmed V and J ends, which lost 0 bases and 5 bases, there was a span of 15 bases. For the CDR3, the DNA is TGCGCCAGCAGCTTGGTGGGCAGGGATTTGAACGAGCAGTACTTC. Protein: CASSLVGRDLNEQYF.